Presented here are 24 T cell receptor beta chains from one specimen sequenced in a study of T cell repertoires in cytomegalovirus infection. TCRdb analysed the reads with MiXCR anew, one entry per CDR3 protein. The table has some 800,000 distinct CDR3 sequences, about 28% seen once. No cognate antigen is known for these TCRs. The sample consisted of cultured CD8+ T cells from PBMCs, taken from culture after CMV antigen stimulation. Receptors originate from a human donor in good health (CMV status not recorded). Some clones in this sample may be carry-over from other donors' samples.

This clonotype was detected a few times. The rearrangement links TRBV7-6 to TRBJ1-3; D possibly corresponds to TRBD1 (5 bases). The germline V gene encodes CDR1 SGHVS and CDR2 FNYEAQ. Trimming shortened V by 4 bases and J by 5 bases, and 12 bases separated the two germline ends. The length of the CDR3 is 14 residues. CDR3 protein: CASSSPTERNTIYF. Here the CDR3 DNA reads TGTGCCAGCAGCTCCCCGACAGAGAGAAACACCATATATTTT. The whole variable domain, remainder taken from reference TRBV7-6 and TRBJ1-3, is GAGVSQSPRYKVTKRGQDVALRCDPISGHVSLYWYRQALGQGPEFLTYFNYEAQQDKSGLPNDRFSAERPEGSISTLTIQRTEQRDSAMYRCASSSPTERNTIYFGEGSWLTVV.

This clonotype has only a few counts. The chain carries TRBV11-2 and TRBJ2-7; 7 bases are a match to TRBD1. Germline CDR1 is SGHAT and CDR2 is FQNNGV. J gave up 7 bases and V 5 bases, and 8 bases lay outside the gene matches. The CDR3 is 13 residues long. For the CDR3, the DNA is TGTGCCAGCAGCCTGGGACAGAGGCGGGAGCAGTACGTC. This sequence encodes CASSLGQRREQYV.

The CDR3 reads CASTTGRRLEQFF. CDR3 coding DNA: TGTGCCAGCACCACTGGGCGTCGGCTAGAGCAGTTCTTC. V usage is TRBV12-3 or TRBV12-4 and J usage is TRBJ2-1; D is ambiguous. V was clipped by 7 bases and J by 10 bases, with 17 bases between them. The CDR3 runs to 13 residues.

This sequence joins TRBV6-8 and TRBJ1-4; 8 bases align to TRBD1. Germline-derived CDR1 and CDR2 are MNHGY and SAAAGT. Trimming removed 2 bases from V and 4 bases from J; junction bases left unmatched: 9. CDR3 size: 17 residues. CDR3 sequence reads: CASSYLSTGALNEKLFF. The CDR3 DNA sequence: TGTGCCAGCAGTTACCTTTCGACAGGGGCCCTTAATGAAAAACTGTTTTTT.

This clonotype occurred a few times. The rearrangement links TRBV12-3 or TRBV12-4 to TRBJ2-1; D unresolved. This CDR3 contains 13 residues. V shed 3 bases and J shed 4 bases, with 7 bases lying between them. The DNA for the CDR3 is TGTGCCAGCAGTTTCGCAGTATACAATGAGCAGTTCTTC. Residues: CASSFAVYNEQFF.

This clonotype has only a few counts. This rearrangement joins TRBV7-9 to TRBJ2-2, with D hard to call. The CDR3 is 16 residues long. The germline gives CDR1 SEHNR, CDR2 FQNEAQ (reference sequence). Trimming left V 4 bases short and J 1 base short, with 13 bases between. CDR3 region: CASSSGIRLNTGELFF. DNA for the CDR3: TGTGCCAGCAGCTCCGGTATCAGATTGAACACCGGGGAGCTGTTTTTT.

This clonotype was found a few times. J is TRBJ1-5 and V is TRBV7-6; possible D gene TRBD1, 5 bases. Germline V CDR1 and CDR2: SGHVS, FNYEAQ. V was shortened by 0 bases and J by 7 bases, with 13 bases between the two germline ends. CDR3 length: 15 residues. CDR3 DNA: TGTGCCAGCAGCTTAGCGCAGGGTTCGGGGCAGCCCCAGCATTTT. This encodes CASSLAQGSGQPQHF.

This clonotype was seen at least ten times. The CDR3: CASTLPGQLNTGELFF. The CDR3 region has the DNA TGTGCCAGCACCCTCCCGGGACAGCTGAACACCGGGGAGCTGTTTTTT. J is TRBJ2-2 and V is TRBV7-9, with 7 bases aligning to TRBD1. In germline, CDR1 is SEHNR, CDR2 FQNEAQ (reference sequence). The V gene end was trimmed by 7 bases and the J gene end by 1 base; junction bases not matched to a gene: 9. This CDR3 comprises 16 residues.

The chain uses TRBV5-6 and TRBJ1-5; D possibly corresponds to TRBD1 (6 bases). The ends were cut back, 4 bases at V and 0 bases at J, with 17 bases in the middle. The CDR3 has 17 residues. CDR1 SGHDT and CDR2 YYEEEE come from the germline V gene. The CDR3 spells CASSPSTNRVSNQPQHF. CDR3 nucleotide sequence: TGTGCCAGCAGCCCTTCAACCAACAGGGTTAGCAATCAGCCCCAGCATTTT. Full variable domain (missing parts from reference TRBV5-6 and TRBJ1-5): DAGVTQSPTHLIKTRGQQVTLRCSPKSGHDTVSWYQQALGQGPQFIFQYYEEEERQRGNFPDRFSGHQFPNYSSELNVNALLLGDSALYLCASSPSTNRVSNQPQHFGDGTRLSIL.

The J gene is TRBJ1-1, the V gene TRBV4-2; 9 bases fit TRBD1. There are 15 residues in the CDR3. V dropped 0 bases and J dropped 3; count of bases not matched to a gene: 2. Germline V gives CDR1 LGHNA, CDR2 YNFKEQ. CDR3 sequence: CASSQERTGDTEAFF. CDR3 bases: TGTGCCAGCAGCCAAGAACGGACAGGGGACACTGAAGCTTTCTTT.

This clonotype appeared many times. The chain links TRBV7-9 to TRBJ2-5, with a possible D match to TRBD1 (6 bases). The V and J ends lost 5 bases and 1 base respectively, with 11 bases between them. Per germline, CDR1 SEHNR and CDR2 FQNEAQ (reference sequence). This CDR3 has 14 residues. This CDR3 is CASSLPGVQETQYF. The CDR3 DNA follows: TGTGCCAGCAGCCTTCCAGGGGTCCAAGAGACCCAGTACTTC.

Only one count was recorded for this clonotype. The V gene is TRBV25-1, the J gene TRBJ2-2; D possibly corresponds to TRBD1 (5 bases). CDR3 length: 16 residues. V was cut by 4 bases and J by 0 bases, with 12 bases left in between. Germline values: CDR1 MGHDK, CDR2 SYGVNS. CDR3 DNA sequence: TGTGCCAGCAGTGCCTGGACATTTTCGAACACCGGGGAGCTGTTTTTT. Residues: CASSAWTFSNTGELFF.

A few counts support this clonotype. The CDR3 nucleotides read TGTGCCAGCAGCCGACGGGGGGGTAGCACAGATACGCAGTATTTT. Its protein is CASSRRGGSTDTQYF. The genes are TRBV27 and TRBJ2-3, with TRBD2 matching 8 bases. The V gene's germline CDR1 is MNHEY and CDR2 SMNVEV (reference sequence). The V and J ends lost 6 bases and 0 bases, in that order; junction bases with no gene match: 5. The CDR3 consists of 15 residues.

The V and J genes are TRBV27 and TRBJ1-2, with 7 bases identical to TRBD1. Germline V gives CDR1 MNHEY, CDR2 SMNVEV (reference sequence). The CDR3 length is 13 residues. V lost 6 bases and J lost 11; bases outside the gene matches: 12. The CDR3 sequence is CASSSQPGQPYTF. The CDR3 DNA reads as TGTGCCAGCAGCTCTCAACCGGGACAGCCTTACACCTTC.

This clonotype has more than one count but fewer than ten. The CDR3 DNA sequence: TGTGCCAGTAGGCACATCGACAGGGCCCTAGGCTATGGCTACACCTTC. Translating it yields CASRHIDRALGYGYTF. The chain carries TRBV19 and TRBJ1-2, with 7 bases that match TRBD1. Germline V gene sequence: CDR1 LNHDA, CDR2 SQIVND (reference sequence). With 6 bases clipped from V and 4 bases from J, the junction kept 14 bases outside the gene matches. The CDR3 is 16 residues long.

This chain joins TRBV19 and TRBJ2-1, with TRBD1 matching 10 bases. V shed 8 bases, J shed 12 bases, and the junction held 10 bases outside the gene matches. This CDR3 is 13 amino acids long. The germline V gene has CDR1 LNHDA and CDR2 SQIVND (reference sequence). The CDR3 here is CASGDRGLVGQFF. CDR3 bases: TGTGCCAGTGGGGACAGGGGTTTGGTAGGGCAGTTCTTC.

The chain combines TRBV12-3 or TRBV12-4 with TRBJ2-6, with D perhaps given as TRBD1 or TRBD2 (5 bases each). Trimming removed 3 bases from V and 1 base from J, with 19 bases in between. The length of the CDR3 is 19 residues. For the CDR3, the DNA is TGTGCCAGCAGTTTTGACGCTCATACAGGACTGTCTGGGGCCAACGTCCTGACTTTC. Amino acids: CASSFDAHTGLSGANVLTF.

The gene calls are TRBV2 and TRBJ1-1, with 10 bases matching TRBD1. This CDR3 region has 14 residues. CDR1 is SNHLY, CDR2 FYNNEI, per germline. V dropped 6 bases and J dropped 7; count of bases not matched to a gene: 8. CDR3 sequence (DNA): TGTGCCAGCAGCCCTCTGACAGGGGGCTTTGAAGCTTTCTTT. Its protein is CASSPLTGGFEAFF. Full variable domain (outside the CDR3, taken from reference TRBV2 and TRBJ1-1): EPEVTQTPSHQVTQMGQEVILRCVPISNHLYFYWYRQILGQKVEFLVSFYNNEISEKSEIFDDQFSVERPDGSNFTLKIRSTKLEDSAMYFCASSPLTGGFEAFFGQGTRLTVV.

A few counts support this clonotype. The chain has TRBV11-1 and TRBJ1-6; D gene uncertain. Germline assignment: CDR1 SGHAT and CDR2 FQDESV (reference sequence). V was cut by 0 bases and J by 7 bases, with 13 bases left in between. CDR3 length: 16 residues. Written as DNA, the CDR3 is TGTGCCAGCAGCTTAGCCCCACCGCGGAGAAATTCACCCCTCCACTTT. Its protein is CASSLAPPRRNSPLHF.

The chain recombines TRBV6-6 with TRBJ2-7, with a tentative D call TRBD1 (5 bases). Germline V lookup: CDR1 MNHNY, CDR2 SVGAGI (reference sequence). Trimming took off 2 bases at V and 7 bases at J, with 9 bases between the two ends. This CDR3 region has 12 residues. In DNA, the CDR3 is TGTGCCAGCAGTTACAGGGGTGAAGAGCAGTACTTC. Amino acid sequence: CASSYRGEEQYF.

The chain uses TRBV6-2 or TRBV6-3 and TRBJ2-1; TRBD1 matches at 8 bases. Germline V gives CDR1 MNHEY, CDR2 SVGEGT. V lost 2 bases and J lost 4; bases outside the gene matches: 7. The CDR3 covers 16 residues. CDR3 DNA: TGTGCCAGCAGTTACGAGACAGGGGTAATTTACAATGAGCAGTTCTTC. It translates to CASSYETGVIYNEQFF.

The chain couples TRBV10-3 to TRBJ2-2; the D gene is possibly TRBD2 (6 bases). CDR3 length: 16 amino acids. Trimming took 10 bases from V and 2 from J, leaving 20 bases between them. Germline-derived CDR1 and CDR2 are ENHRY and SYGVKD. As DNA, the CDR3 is TGTGCCACCATTGCGACCGGGACTGGAAACACCGGGGAGCTGTTTTTT. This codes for CATIATGTGNTGELFF.

The CDR3 region is CASGLATDTQYF. CDR3 bases: TGTGCTAGTGGTTTGGCCACAGATACGCAGTATTTT. This sequence joins TRBV12-5 and TRBJ2-3; no clear D gene. Germline CDR1 LGHNT, CDR2 FRNRAP. The CDR3 covers 12 residues. The V end lost 1 base, the J end lost 2 bases, and 1 base lay between the germline ends.

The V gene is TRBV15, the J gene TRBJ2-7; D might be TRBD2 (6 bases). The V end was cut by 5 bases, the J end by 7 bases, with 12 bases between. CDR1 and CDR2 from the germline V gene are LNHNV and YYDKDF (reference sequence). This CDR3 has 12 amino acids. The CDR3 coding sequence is TGTGCCACCAGCCTTCCAGGAGGGGAGCAGTACTTC. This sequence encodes CATSLPGGEQYF.